Described below is a single T cell receptor (beta chain) sequence and its context. Its antigen is not known. Repertoires were generated with immunoSEQ multiplex PCR, while TCRdb's copy carries only in-frame clones and drops some. The table shows tens of thousands of clones, with approximately 90% occurring only once. V lost 5 bases, J lost 3 bases, and 5 bases stayed unmatched. CDR3 length equals 14 residues. Per germline, CDR1 LGHDT and CDR2 YNNKEL (reference sequence). This entry comes from a study of T cell responses to AZD1222 COVID-19 vaccine. Points from the study as a whole: The span of vaccine-associated CD4 TCRs extended across spike, with dominance at 160-218 and 743-854.

The specimen was peripheral blood, collected 28 days after the second AZD1222 dose. The TCR originated in an adult who received the AZD1222 COVID-19 vaccine. The rearrangement links TRBV3-1 (or the pseudogene TRBV3-2) to TRBJ1-1, with TRBD1 matching over 8 bases. This CDR3 reads CASSTQGVDTEAFF. As DNA, the CDR3 is TGTGCCAGCAGCACACAGGGGGTCGACACTGAAGCTTTCTTT.